One T cell receptor beta chain is described in this entry. Antigen unknown. The sample holds other DNA sequences that translate to the same CDR3. The data originate from a study of shared clonotypes between healthy human individuals. As for the study in general: Serving as donors were a couple of women and three men, whose ages spanned 18 to 49. CD8 memory received one plate per donor, CD8 naive two, CD4 memory three and CD4 naive three. Study observations and caveats: Among non-shared clonotypes, generation probabilities were lower than among those shared by all four donors.

Naive CD8 cells were CD45RO-negative, positively selected for CCR7, excluding terminally differentiated effector memory CD45RA+ cells. Germline V gene sequence: CDR1 MNHEY, CDR2 SVGAGI. The V end lost 2 bases, the J end lost 2 bases, and 6 bases lay between the germline ends. This CDR3 has 13 residues. The data were produced by immunoSEQ multiplex PCR, yet TCRdb's version contains in-frame clones alone and is incomplete. The repertoire includes about 2,100,000 clones, around 93% of them detected once, and 1.5% to 2% sits in the top ten. The receptor was isolated from a man in his late teens or twenties in good health. Some clones in this sample may be carry-over from other donors' samples. V and J are TRBV6-5 and TRBJ1-2; D is ambiguous. Sequencing was done on a sample of naive CD8+ T cells from PBMCs. In DNA form, the CDR3 reads TGTGCCAGCAGTTACGGCCCCAACTATGGCTACACCTTC. It yields the protein CASSYGPNYGYTF.